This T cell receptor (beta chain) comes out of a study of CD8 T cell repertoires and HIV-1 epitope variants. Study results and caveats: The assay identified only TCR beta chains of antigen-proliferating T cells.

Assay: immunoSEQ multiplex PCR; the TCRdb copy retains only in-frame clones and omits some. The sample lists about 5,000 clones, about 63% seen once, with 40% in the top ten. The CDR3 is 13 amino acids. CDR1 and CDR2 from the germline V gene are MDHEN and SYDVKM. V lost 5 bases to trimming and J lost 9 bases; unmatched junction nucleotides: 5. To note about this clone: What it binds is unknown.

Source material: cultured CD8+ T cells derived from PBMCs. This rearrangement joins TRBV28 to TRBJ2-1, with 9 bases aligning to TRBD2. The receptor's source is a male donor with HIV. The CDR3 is CASSILAGSEQFF. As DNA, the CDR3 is TGTGCCAGCAGTATTCTAGCGGGATCTGAGCAGTTCTTC.